This entry lists 8 T cell receptor beta chains sequenced from one sample in a study of preoperative IRX-2 immunotherapy in early breast cancer. Regarding treatment: preoperative locoregional IRX-2 cytokine immunotherapy. The table came from immunoSEQ multiplex PCR; TCRdb's copy has only in-frame clones and leaves some out. Of 9,500 to 14,000 clones listed, around 80% are singletons. This specimen was lymph node tissue, taken before IRX-2 immunotherapy. The receptors shown here come from a human donor with breast cancer.

The genes are TRBV29-1 and TRBJ2-7; 12 bases map to TRBD1. V lost 5 bases, J lost 8 bases, and 25 bases stayed unmatched. This CDR3 has 19 amino acids. Germline V lookup: CDR1 SQVTM, CDR2 ANQGSEA. CDR3 amino acids: CSVYGGTGGSIGDGRKQYF. DNA of the CDR3: TGCAGCGTTTATGGGGGGACAGGGGGCTCTATTGGAGATGGGAGGAAGCAGTACTTC.

In this sample, this clone turned up once. The gene calls are TRBV12-5 and TRBJ2-2; perhaps D is TRBD1 or TRBD2 (6 bases each). In germline, CDR1 is LGHNT, CDR2 FRNRAP. The CDR3 runs to 14 residues. The CDR3 loop is CAVRGARNTGELFF. For the CDR3, the DNA is TGTGCCGTTAGGGGGGCCCGAAACACCGGGGAGCTGTTTTTT.

The gene calls are TRBV1 and TRBJ2-7; no check of the table's D call, TRBD2, against the DNA was made. TRBV1 is given as a pseudogene. The CDR3 totals 15 residues. In DNA, the CDR3 is TGCGCCAGCAGCCAAATGGGGGGAAATACCTACGAGCAGTACTTC. Translated, it gives CASSQMGGNTYEQYF.

This clone was counted a few times. This chain joins TRBV19 and TRBJ2-7; D may be TRBD1 (6 bases). The ends were cut back, 4 bases at V and 4 bases at J, with 17 bases in the middle. The CDR3 is made up of 15 amino acids. Germline loops: CDR1 LNHDA, CDR2 SQIVND (reference sequence). The CDR3 loop reads CASSKPNMGAYEQYF. The DNA of the CDR3 is TGTGCCAGTAGTAAACCCAATATGGGGGCATACGAGCAGTACTTC.

The chain couples TRBV28 to TRBJ1-4, with 7 bases identical to TRBD1. The CDR3 totals 14 residues. V lost 4 bases, J lost 4 bases, and 3 bases stayed unmatched. The germline V gene has CDR1 MDHEN and CDR2 SYDVKM. The CDR3 DNA reads as TGTGCCAGCAGTTGGCGGGACAGTAATGAAAAACTGTTTTTT. It codes for CASSWRDSNEKLFF.

This clone was detected only once. This sequence joins TRBV11-3 and TRBJ2-3; D might be TRBD2 (5 bases). The V end lost 5 bases, the J end lost 5 bases, and 14 bases lay between the germline ends. Germline CDR1 reads SGHNT; CDR2 reads YENEEA. This CDR3 comprises 14 residues. The CDR3 protein is CASSPQDGEDTQYF. In DNA form, the CDR3 reads TGTGCCAGCAGCCCTCAAGACGGGGAAGATACGCAGTATTTT.

The chain has TRBV7-4 and TRBJ2-7; 7 bases match TRBD2. This CDR3 region has 13 residues. Germline-derived CDR1 and CDR2 are SGHVT and SQSDAQ. V shed 0 bases, J shed 8 bases, and the junction held 4 bases outside the gene matches. The CDR3 protein is CASSLAGGPKQYF. The CDR3 DNA follows: TGTGCCAGCAGCTTAGCGGGAGGGCCCAAGCAGTACTTC. Full variable domain (outside the CDR3, taken from reference TRBV7-4 and TRBJ2-7): GAGVSQSPRYKVAKRGRDVALRCDSISGHVTLYWYRQTLGQGSEVLTYSQSDAQRDKSGRPSGRFSAERPERSVSTLKIQRTEQGDSAVYLCASSLAGGPKQYFGPGTRLTVT.

The rearrangement links TRBV28 to TRBJ2-7; D is possibly TRBD2 (6 bases). V lost 4 bases, J lost 4 bases, and 29 bases lay in between. Germline loops: CDR1 MDHEN, CDR2 SYDVKM. This CDR3 contains 19 residues. The CDR3 nucleotides are TGTGCCAGCAGTTCCTCCTACCTTATCCTAGCGAGGACATGGTACGAGCAGTACTTC. It is translated as CASSSSYLILARTWYEQYF.